The 3 T cell receptor beta chains given below trace back to one sample, sequenced in a study of identical twins. TCRdb passed the 5' RACE reads through MiXCR, listing each CDR3 protein once. Altogether 520,000 or so distinct CDR3 sequences are present, roughly 21% being singletons, with the ten largest covering roughly 0.9%. This same sample was also part of a study on T cells expressing NK-cell markers.

The sequencing input was CD4+ T cells sorted from blood. These receptors were taken from a woman younger than 35 in good health.

The chain employs TRBV12-3 or TRBV12-4 and TRBJ1-3; D is unclear. Trimming took 8 bases from V and 2 from J, leaving 7 bases between them. The CDR3 sequence is 12 residues long. CDR3 in DNA: TGTGCCAGCCCTCCGCCTGGAAACACCATATATTTT. The encoded protein is CASPPPGNTIYF.

This sequence joins TRBV9 and TRBJ2-1; 8 bases align to TRBD2. The CDR3 runs 14 residues. Germline-derived CDR1 and CDR2 are SGDLS and YYNGEE. Trimming removed 2 bases from V and 7 bases from J; junction bases left unmatched: 5. CDR3 loop: CASSVGGGLNEQFF. CDR3 DNA: TGTGCCAGCAGCGTCGGCGGGGGGTTAAATGAGCAGTTCTTC. The complete variable domain, with remaining parts taken from reference TRBV9 and TRBJ2-1, reads DSGVTQTPKHLITATGQRVTLRCSPRSGDLSVYWYQQSLDQGLQFLIQYYNGEERAKGNILERFSAQQFPDLHSELNLSSLELGDSALYFCASSVGGGLNEQFFGPGTRLTVL.

This clonotype was found a few times. The chain combines TRBV5-1 with TRBJ2-3; D is uncertain. This CDR3 is 12 amino acids long. Per germline, CDR1 SGHRS and CDR2 YFSETQ. Between the trimmed V and J ends, which lost 6 bases and 0 bases, there was a span of 5 bases. The CDR3 sequence is CASKESTDTQYF. The CDR3 coding sequence is TGCGCCAGCAAAGAAAGCACAGATACGCAGTATTTT.